This T cell receptor (beta chain) stems from a study of vaccination and CD4 T cells after COVID-19. In the study overall: The convalescents comprised six males and four females, two of them Hispanic.

Study-level findings and limits: Median reactive clonotypes, those recognizing SARS-CoV-2, rose from around 21 to 38, not significantly.

As for time point: late sampling 161 to 241 days after vaccination in three convalescent patients. On this clonotype itself: Its cognate antigen is unknown.

One entry per CDR3 protein, called by TCRdb with MiXCR from the PCR reads. The table records 25,000 to 30,000 distinct CDR3 sequences, 50% to 65% of them present only once. This CDR3 comprises 14 residues. Trimming cost V 6 bases and J 0 bases, with 15 bases left between them. Germline values: CDR1 DFQATT, CDR2 SNEGSKA (reference sequence). The clonotype originates from a human donor who had recovered from COVID-19. The sample consisted of CD4+ T cells from blood, taken about 7 months after SARS-CoV-2 vaccination. The chain employs TRBV20-1 and TRBJ2-7; tentative D call: TRBD2 (5 bases). The CDR3 here is CSASKRPSSYEQYF. The CDR3 DNA sequence: TGCAGTGCCAGCAAGCGGCCAAGCTCCTACGAGCAGTACTTC.